The 14 T cell receptor beta chains below come from one sample, sequenced in a study of blood T cell repertoires in COVID-19. Clones were read by immunoSEQ multiplex PCR, and TCRdb kept only the in-frame ones, dropping some. The sample lists about 100,000 clones; approximately 90% were seen once. Sequencing was done on a sample of peripheral blood. Source of these receptors: a man aged 50-60 years with active COVID-19.

V and J are TRBV2 and TRBJ1-2; the D gene is possibly TRBD1 (6 bases). CDR1 and CDR2 (germline): SNHLY, FYNNEI. Trimming took 0 bases from V and 6 from J, leaving 11 bases between them. The CDR3 length is 14 residues. This CDR3 reads CASSEAFTGHGYTF. In DNA form, the CDR3 reads TGTGCCAGCAGTGAAGCGTTTACAGGGCATGGCTACACCTTC.

This clone has a single count. The gene calls are TRBV12-3 or TRBV12-4 and TRBJ2-4; D may be TRBD2 (5 bases). There are 11 residues in the CDR3. Trimming left V 1 base short and J 13 bases short, with 8 bases between. The CDR3 here is CASSLGTLQYF. The CDR3 nucleotides are TGTGCCAGCAGTTTAGGGACTCTGCAGTACTTC.

The V call is TRBV29-1, the J call TRBJ2-1; TRBD2 aligns across 10 bases. Losses at the gene ends were 3 bases for V and 6 bases for J; bases not matched to a gene: 5. This CDR3 is 14 amino acids long. Germline assignment: CDR1 SQVTM and CDR2 ANQGSEA. The CDR3, as DNA: TGCAGCGTTGATCCCGGACTAGCGGTCAATGAGCAGTTCTTC. Amino acids: CSVDPGLAVNEQFF.

This chain links TRBV24-1 with TRBJ1-5, with 9 bases fitting TRBD1. From germline, CDR1 is KGHDR and CDR2 SFDVKD. Unmatched junction bases numbered 5, after V lost 6 bases and J lost 6 bases. This CDR3 has 14 residues. In nucleotides, the CDR3 is TGTGCCACCAGTCAAACAGGGGGCGGTCAGCCCCAGCATTTT. This gives the protein CATSQTGGGQPQHF.

This sequence joins TRBV7-2 and TRBJ2-4; D might be TRBD1 (6 bases). From germline, CDR1 is SGHTA and CDR2 FQGNSA. This CDR3 region has 15 residues. V was clipped by 4 bases and J by 1 base, with 11 bases between them. CDR3 sequence: CASSSTGWAKNIQYF. In nucleotides, the CDR3 is TGTGCCAGCAGCTCAACAGGGTGGGCCAAAAACATTCAGTACTTC.

This chain links TRBV7-9 with TRBJ2-2, with D possibly matching TRBD2 (5 bases). CDR3 length: 15 residues. Trimming stripped 2 bases from V and 2 bases from J, with 9 bases between. The germline CDR1 and CDR2 sequences are SEHNR and FQNEAQ (reference sequence). Written as DNA, the CDR3 is TGTGCCAGCAGCTTAAGAGGGCGTAACACCGGGGAGCTGTTTTTT. The encoded protein is CASSLRGRNTGELFF.

This chain uses TRBV19 with TRBJ1-2; 7 bases are a match to TRBD1. The trim removed 8 bases at V and 2 bases at J, leaving 5 bases unmatched. Per germline, CDR1 LNHDA and CDR2 SQIVND (reference sequence). The CDR3 runs to 13 residues. The CDR3 loop is CASPQGYNYGYTF. CDR3 DNA: TGTGCCAGTCCACAGGGGTACAACTATGGCTACACCTTC.

This sequence joins TRBV29-1 and TRBJ2-2; weak D call: TRBD2 (6 bases). Trimming took 5 bases from V and 6 from J, leaving 13 bases between them. The CDR3 runs to 13 residues. Germline V lookup: CDR1 SQVTM, CDR2 ANQGSEA. CDR3 coding DNA: TGCAGCGTTAAGGACACGGGGGCCGGGGAGCTGTTTTTT. This codes for CSVKDTGAGELFF.

The chain recombines TRBV4-1 with TRBJ1-5, with D perhaps TRBD1 (5 bases). The CDR3 runs 17 residues. Trimming stripped 4 bases from V and 3 bases from J, with 19 bases between. CDR1 is MGHRA, CDR2 YSYEKL, per germline. CDR3 sequence: CASSREVSGTVNQPQHF. The CDR3 nucleotides read TGCGCCAGCAGCCGGGAGGTTTCCGGGACGGTCAATCAGCCCCAGCATTTT.

This sequence joins TRBV6-5 and TRBJ2-5; 7 bases line up with TRBD1. CDR1 MNHEY and CDR2 SVGAGI come from the germline V gene. V trimming: 10 bases; J trimming: 5 bases; junction bases outside the gene matches: 10. The CDR3 extends over 13 amino acids. CDR3 protein: CATYYRGTETQYF. CDR3 sequence (DNA): TGTGCCACCTATTACAGGGGTACGGAGACCCAGTACTTC.

J is TRBJ2-2 and V is TRBV9; the D is unclear. V dropped 2 bases and J dropped 4 bases, with 9 bases sitting between them. Germline CDR1 reads SGDLS; CDR2 reads YYNGEE. The CDR3 length is 14 residues. The CDR3 loop is CASSVRSSTGELFF. DNA for the CDR3: TGTGCCAGCAGCGTCCGAAGCTCCACCGGGGAGCTGTTTTTT.

Worth noting for this clone: At the DNA level, this CDR3 is encoded by other sequences in the same sample as well. The CDR3 bases are TGTGCCAGCAGCGTAGACCGGTTGAACACTGAAGCTTTCTTT. Translation gives CASSVDRLNTEAFF. The chain has TRBV9 and TRBJ1-1; unclear D gene. Germline CDR1 and CDR2: SGDLS and YYNGEE. The CDR3 extends over 14 amino acids. Deletions cut 0 bases from V and 0 bases from J, with 6 bases between.

The chain couples TRBV7-6 to TRBJ2-3; 10 bases line up with TRBD2. CDR3 length: 15 amino acids. The junction had 9 bases not matched to a gene; V was cut back by 2 bases and J by 10 bases. The germline V gene has CDR1 SGHVS and CDR2 FNYEAQ. DNA of the CDR3: TGTGCCAGCAGCTTATTAGCGGGGGGAGCCCGGGCGCAGTATTTT. Residues: CASSLLAGGARAQYF.

The J gene is TRBJ1-1, the V gene TRBV5-1; 7 bases are a match to TRBD1. J lost 11 bases, V lost 0 bases, and 13 bases had no gene match. CDR1 and CDR2 (germline): SGHRS, YFSETQ. The CDR3 runs 15 residues. Here the CDR3 reads CASSLDSDRAGWAFF. Written as DNA, the CDR3 is TGCGCCAGCAGCTTGGATTCCGACAGGGCGGGGTGGGCTTTCTTT.